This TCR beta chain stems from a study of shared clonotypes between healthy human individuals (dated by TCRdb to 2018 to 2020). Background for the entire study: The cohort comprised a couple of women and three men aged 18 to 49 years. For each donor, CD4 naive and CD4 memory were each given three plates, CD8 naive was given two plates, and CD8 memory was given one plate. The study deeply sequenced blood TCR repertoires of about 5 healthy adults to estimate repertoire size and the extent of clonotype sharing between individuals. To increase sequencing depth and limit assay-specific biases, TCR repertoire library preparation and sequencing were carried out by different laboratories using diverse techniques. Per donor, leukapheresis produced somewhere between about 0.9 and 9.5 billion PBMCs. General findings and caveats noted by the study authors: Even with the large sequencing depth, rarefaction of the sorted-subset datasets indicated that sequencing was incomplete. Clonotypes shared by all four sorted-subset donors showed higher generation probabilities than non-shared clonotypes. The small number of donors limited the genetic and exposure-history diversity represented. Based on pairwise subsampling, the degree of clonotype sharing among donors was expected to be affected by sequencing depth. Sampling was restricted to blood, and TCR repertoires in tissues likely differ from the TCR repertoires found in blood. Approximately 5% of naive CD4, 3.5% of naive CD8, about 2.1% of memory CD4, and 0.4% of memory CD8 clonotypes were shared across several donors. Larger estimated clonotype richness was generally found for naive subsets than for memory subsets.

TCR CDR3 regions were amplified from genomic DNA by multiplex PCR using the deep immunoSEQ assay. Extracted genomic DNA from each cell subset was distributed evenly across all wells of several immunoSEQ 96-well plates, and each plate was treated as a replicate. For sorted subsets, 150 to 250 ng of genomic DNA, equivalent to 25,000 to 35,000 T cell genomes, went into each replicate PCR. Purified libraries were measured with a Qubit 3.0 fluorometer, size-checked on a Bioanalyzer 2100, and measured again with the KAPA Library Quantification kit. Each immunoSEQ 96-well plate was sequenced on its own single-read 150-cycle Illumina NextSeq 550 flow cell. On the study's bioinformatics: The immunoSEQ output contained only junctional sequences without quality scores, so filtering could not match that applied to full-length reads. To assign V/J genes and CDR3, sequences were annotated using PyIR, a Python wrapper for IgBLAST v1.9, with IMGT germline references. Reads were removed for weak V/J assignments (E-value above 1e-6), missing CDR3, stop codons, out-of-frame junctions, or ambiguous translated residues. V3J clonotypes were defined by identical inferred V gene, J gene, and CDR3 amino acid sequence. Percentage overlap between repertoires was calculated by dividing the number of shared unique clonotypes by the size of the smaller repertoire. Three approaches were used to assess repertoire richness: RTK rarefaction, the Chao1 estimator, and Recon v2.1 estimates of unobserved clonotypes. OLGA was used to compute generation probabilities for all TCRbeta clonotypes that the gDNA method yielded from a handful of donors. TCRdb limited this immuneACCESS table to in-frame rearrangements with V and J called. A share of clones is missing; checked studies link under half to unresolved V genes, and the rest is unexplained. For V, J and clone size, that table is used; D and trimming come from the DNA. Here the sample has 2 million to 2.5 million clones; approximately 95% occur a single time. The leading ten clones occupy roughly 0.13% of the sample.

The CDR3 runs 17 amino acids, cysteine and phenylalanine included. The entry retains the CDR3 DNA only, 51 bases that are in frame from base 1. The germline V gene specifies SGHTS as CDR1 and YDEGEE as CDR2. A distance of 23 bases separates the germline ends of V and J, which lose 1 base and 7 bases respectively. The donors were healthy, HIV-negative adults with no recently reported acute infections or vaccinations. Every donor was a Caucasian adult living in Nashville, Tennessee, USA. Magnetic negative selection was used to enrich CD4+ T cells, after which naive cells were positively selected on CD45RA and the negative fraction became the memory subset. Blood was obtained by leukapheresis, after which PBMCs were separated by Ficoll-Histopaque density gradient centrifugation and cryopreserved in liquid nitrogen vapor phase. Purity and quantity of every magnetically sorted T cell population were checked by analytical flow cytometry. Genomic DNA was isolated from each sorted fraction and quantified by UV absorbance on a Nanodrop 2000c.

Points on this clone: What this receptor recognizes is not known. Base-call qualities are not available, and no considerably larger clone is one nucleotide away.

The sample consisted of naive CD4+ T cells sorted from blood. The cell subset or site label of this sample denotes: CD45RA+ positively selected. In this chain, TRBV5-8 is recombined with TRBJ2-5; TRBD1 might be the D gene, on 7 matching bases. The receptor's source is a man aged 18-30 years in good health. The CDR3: CASSLSELAYKGATQYF. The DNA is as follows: TGTGCCAGCAGCTTGTCGGAACTAGCCTACAAGGGGGCGACCCAGTACTTC.